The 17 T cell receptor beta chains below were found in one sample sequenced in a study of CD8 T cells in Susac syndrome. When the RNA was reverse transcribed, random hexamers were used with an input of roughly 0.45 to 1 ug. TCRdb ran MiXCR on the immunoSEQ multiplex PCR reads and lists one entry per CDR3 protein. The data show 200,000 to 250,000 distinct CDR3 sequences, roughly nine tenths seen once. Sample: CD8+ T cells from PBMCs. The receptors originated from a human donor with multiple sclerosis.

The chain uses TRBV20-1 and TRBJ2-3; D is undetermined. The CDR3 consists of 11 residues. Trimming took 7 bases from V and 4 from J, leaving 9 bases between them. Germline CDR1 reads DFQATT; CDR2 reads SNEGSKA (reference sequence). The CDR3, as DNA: TGCAGTGTTACAACCTCAGATACGCAGTATTTT. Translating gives CSVTTSDTQYF.

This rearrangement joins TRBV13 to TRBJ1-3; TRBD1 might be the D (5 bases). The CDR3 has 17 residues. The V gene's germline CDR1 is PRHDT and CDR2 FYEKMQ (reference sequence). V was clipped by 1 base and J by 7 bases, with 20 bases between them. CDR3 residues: CASSLEGDGLLNNTIYF. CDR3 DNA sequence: TGTGCCAGCAGCTTAGAAGGGGACGGGCTCTTGAATAACACCATATATTTT.

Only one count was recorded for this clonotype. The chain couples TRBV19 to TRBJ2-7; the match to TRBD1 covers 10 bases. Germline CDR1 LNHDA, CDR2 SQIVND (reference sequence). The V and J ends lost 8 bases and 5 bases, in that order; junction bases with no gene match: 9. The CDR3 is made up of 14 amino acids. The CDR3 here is CASGSRDRGHEQYF. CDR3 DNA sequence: TGTGCCAGTGGAAGCCGGGACAGGGGTCACGAGCAGTACTTC.

The CDR3 nucleotides are TGTGCCTGGAGCCCTGTGGGCGGGGAGCTGTTTTTT. Translation: CAWSPVGGELFF. The rearrangement uses TRBV30 and TRBJ2-2; D is ambiguous. Trimming stripped 3 bases from V and 7 bases from J, with 9 bases between. Germline loops: CDR1 GTSNPN, CDR2 SVGIG (reference sequence). The CDR3 length is 12 residues. Drawing the rest from reference TRBV30 and TRBJ2-2, the complete variable domain is SQTIHQWPATLVQPVGSPLSLECTVEGTSNPNLYWYRQAAGRGLQLLFYSVGIGQISSEVPQNLSASRPQDRQFILSSKKLLLSDSGFYLCAWSPVGGELFFGEGSRLTVL.

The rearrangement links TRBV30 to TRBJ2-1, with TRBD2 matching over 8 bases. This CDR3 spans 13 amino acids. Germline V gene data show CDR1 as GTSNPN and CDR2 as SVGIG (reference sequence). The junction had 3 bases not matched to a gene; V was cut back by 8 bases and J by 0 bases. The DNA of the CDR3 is TGTGCCCGGGAGGGCCTCTCCTACAATGAGCAGTTCTTC. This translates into CAREGLSYNEQFF.

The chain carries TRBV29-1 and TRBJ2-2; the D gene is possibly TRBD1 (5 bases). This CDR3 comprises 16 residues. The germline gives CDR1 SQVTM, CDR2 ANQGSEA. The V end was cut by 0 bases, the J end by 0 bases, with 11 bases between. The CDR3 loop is CSVEDNTGANTGELFF. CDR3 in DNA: TGCAGCGTTGAAGATAATACAGGCGCGAACACCGGGGAGCTGTTTTTT.

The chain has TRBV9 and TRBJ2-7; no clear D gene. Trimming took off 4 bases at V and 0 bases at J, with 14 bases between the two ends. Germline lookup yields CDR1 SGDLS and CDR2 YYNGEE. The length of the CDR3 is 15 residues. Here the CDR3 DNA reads TGTGCCAGCAGCCCCCTAGTAGGAACCTCCTACGAGCAGTACTTC. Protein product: CASSPLVGTSYEQYF.

The CDR3 nucleotides are TGTGCCAGCAGCTGGGGGAGCTCCTACAATGAGCAGTTCTTC. Amino acids: CASSWGSSYNEQFF. This chain uses TRBV5-6 with TRBJ2-1, with D perhaps assigned TRBD1 or TRBD2 (5 bases each). The CDR3 covers 14 residues. The V and J ends lost 3 bases and 0 bases respectively, with 7 bases between them. In germline, CDR1 is SGHDT, CDR2 YYEEEE. The full variable domain, rest sourced from reference TRBV5-6 and TRBJ2-1, is DAGVTQSPTHLIKTRGQQVTLRCSPKSGHDTVSWYQQALGQGPQFIFQYYEEEERQRGNFPDRFSGHQFPNYSSELNVNALLLGDSALYLCASSWGSSYNEQFFGPGTRLTVL.

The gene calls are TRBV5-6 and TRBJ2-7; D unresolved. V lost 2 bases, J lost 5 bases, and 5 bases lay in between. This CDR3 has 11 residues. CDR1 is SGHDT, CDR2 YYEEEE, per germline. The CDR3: CASSFTDEQYF. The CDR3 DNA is TGTGCCAGCAGCTTTACAGACGAGCAGTACTTC.

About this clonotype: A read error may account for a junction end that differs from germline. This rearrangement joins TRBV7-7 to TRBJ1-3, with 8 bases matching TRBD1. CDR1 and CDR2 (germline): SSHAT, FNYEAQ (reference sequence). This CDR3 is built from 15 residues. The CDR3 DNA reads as TGTGCTAGCAGCTTAGGACAGGGCTCTGGAAACACCATATATTTT. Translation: CASSLGQGSGNTIYF.

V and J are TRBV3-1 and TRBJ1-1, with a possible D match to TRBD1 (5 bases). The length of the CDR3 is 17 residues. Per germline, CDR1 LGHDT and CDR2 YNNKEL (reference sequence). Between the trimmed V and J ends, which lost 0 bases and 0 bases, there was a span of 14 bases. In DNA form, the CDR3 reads TGTGCCAGCAGCCAAGACTTTCTGGAGGGGCTGAACACTGAAGCTTTCTTT. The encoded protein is CASSQDFLEGLNTEAFF.

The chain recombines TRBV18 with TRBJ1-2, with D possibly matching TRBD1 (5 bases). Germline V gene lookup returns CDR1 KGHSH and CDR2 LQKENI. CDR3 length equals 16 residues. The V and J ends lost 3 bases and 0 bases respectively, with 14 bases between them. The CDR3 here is CASSPYRDSSNYGYTF. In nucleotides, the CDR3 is TGTGCCAGCTCACCTTATCGTGACAGTTCTAACTATGGCTACACCTTC.

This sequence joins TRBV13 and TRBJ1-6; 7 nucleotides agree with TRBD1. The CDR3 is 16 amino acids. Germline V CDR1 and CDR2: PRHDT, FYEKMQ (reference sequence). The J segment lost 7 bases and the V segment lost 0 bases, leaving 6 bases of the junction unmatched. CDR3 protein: CASSLGVPGQNSPLHF. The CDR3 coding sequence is TGTGCCAGCAGCTTAGGTGTTCCGGGACAGAATTCACCCCTCCACTTT.

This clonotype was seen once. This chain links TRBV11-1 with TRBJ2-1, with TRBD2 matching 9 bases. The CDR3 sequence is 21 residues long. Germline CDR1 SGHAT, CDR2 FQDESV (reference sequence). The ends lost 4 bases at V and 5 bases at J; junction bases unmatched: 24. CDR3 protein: CASSSPARTESRTSDHNEQFF. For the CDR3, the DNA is TGTGCCAGCAGCTCCCCTGCGAGGACGGAGAGTCGGACTAGCGATCACAATGAGCAGTTCTTC.

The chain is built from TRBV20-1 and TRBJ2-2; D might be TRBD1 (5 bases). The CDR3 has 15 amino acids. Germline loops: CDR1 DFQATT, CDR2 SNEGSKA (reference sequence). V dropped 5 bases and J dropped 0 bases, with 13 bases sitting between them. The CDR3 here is CSAEGAGSNTGELFF. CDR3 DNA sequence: TGCAGTGCTGAAGGGGCAGGCTCGAACACCGGGGAGCTGTTTTTT.

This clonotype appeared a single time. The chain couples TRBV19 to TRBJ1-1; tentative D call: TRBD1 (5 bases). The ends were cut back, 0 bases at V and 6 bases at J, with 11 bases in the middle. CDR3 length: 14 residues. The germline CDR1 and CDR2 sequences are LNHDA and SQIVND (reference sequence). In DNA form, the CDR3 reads TGTGCCAGTAGTATAGACCCGGGGGAGCCTGAAGCTTTCTTT. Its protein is CASSIDPGEPEAFF.

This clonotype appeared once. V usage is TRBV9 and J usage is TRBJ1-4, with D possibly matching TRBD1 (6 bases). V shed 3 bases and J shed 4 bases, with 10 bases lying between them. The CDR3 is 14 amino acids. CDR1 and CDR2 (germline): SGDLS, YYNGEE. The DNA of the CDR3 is TGTGCCAGCAGCGCCGGGGGCGGTAATGAAAAACTGTTTTTT. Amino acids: CASSAGGGNEKLFF.